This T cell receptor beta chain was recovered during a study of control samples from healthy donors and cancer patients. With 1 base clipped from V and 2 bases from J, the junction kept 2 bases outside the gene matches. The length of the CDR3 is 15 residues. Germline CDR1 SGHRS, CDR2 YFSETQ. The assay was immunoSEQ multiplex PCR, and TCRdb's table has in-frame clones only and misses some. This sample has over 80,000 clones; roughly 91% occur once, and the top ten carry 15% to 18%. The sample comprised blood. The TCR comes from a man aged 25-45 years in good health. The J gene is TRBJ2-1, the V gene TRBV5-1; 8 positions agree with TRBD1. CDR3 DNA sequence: TGCGCCAGCAGCTTGAGCAGGGGGCCCTACAATGAGCAGTTCTTC. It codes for CASSLSRGPYNEQFF.